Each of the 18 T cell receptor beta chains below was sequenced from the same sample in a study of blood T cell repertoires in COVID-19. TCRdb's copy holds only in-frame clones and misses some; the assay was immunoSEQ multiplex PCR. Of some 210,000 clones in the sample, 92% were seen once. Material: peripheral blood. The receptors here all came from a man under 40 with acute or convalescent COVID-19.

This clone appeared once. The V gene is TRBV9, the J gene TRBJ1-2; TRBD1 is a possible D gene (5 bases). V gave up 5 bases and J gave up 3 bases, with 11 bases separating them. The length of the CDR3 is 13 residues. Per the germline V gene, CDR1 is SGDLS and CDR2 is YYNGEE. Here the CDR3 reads CASSVGPDYGYTF. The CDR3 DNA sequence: TGTGCCAGCAGTGTGGGGCCTGACTATGGCTACACCTTC.

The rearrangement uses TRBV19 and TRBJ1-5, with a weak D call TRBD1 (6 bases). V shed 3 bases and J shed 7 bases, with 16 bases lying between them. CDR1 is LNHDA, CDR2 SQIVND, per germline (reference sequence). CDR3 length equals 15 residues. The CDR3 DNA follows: TGTGCCAGTAGTATTATTTCAGGGGTTGAACAGCCCCAGCATTTT. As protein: CASSIISGVEQPQHF.

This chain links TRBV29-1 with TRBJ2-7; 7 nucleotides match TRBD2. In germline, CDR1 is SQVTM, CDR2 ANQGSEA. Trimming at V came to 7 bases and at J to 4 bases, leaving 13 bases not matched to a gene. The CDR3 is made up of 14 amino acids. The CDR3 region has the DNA TGCAGCGCCTGGGGCGTGCAGGGAGGGTACGAGCAGTACTTC. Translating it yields CSAWGVQGGYEQYF.

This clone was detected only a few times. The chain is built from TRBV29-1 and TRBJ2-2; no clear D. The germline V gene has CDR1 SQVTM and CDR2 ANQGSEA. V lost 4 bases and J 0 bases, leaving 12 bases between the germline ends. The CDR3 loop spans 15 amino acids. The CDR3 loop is CSVGRFFANTGELFF. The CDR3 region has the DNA TGCAGCGTTGGGCGGTTTTTCGCGAACACCGGGGAGCTGTTTTTT.

CDR3: CSAGPAGQGVGQYF. In DNA form, the CDR3 reads TGCAGCGCCGGACCGGCGGGACAGGGTGTAGGGCAGTACTTC. V and J are TRBV29-1 and TRBJ2-7; 9 bases map to TRBD1. CDR1 SQVTM and CDR2 ANQGSEA come from the germline V gene. After removal of 7 bases from V and 9 bases from J, the junction contained 16 bases not matched to a gene. The CDR3 consists of 14 residues.

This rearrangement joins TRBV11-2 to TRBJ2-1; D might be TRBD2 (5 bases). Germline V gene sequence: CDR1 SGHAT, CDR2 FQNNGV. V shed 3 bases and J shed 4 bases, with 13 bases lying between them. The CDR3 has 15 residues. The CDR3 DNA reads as TGTGCCAGCAGCTTCAGATTAAGCGGATACAATGAGCAGTTCTTC. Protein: CASSFRLSGYNEQFF. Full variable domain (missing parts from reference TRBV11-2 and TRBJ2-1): EAGVAQSPRYKIIEKRQSVAFWCNPISGHATLYWYQQILGQGPKLLIQFQNNGVVDDSQLPKDRFSAERLKGVDSTLKIQPAKLEDSAVYLCASSFRLSGYNEQFFGPGTRLTVL.

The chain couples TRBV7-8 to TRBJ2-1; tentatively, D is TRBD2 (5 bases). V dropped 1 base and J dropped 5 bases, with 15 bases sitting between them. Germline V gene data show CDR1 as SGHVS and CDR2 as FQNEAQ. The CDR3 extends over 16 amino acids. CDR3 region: CASSLVARDGDNEQFF. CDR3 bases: TGTGCCAGCAGCTTAGTGGCCCGGGATGGGGACAATGAGCAGTTCTTC.

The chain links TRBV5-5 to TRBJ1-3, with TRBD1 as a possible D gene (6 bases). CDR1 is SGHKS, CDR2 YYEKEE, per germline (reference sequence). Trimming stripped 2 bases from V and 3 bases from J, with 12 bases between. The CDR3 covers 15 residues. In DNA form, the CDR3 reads TGTGCCAGCAGCTTACAGGGCCAACGTGGAAACACCATATATTTT. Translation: CASSLQGQRGNTIYF.

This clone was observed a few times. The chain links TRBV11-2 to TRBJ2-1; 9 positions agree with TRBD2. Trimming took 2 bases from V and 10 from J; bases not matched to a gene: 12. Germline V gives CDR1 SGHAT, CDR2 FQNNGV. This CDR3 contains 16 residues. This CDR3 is CASSLLHVAGAQEQFF. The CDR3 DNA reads TGTGCCAGCAGCTTATTGCATGTAGCGGGGGCCCAAGAGCAGTTCTTC.

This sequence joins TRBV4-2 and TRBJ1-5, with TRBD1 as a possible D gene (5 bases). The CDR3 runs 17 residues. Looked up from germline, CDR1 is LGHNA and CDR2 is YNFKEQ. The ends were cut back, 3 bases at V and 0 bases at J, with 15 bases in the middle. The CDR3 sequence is CASSHPGAGHSNQPQHF. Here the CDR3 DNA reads TGTGCCAGCAGCCATCCTGGAGCAGGGCATAGCAATCAGCCCCAGCATTTT.

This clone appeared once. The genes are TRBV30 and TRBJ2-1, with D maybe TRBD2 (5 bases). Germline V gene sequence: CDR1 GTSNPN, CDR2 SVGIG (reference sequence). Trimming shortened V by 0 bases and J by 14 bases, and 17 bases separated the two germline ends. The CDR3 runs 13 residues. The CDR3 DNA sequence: TGTGCCTGGAGTGTAGATGGCGGGCGTTCCGAGTTCTTC. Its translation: CAWSVDGGRSEFF.

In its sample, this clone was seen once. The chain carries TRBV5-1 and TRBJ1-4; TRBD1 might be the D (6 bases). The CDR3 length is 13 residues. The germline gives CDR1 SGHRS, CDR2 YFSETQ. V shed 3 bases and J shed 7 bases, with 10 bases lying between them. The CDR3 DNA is TGCGCCAGCAGCTGGACAGTCGGTGAAAAACTGTTTTTT. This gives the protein CASSWTVGEKLFF.

The chain's CDR3 is CASNPAGGQETQYF. The CDR3 nucleotides are TGTGCCAGCAATCCAGCGGGGGGACAAGAGACCCAGTACTTC. The V gene is TRBV28, the J gene TRBJ2-5; TRBD2 aligns across 9 bases. Looked up from germline, CDR1 is MDHEN and CDR2 is SYDVKM. The junction had 5 bases not matched to a gene; V was cut back by 7 bases and J by 2 bases. This CDR3 has 14 residues.

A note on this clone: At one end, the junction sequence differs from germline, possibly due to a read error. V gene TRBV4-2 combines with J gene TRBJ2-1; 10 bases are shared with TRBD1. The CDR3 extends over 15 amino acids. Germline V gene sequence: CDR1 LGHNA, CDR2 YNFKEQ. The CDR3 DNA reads TGTGCCAGCACCCAAGGGGGACAGGGGAAGAATGAGCAGTTCTTC. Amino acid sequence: CASTQGGQGKNEQFF.

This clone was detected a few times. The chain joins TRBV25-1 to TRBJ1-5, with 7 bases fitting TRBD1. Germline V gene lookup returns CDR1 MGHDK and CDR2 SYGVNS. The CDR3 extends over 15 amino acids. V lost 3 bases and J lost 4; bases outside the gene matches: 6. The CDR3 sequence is CASSDSPDRNQPQHF. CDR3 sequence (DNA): TGTGCCAGCAGTGACTCCCCGGACAGGAATCAGCCCCAGCATTTT.

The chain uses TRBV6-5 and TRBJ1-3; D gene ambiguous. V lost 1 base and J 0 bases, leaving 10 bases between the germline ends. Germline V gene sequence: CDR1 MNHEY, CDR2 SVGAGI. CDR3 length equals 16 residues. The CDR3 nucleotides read TGTGCCAGCAGTTACTTTCGAGGAGTCTCTGGAAACACCATATATTTT. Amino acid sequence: CASSYFRGVSGNTIYF.

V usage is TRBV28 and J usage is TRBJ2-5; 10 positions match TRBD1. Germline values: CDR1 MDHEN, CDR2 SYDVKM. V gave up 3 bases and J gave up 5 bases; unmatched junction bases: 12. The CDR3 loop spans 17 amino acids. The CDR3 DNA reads TGTGCCAGCAGTTTCGGCAGTTGGACAGGGGGGTGGGAGACCCAGTACTTC. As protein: CASSFGSWTGGWETQYF.

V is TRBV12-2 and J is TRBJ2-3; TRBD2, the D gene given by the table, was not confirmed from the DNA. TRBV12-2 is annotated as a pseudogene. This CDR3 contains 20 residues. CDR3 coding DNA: TGTGCAAGTCGCATTTGGAGCGGGAGTAACGGGAATTACGGCACAGATACGCAGTATTTT. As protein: CASRIWSGSNGNYGTDTQYF.